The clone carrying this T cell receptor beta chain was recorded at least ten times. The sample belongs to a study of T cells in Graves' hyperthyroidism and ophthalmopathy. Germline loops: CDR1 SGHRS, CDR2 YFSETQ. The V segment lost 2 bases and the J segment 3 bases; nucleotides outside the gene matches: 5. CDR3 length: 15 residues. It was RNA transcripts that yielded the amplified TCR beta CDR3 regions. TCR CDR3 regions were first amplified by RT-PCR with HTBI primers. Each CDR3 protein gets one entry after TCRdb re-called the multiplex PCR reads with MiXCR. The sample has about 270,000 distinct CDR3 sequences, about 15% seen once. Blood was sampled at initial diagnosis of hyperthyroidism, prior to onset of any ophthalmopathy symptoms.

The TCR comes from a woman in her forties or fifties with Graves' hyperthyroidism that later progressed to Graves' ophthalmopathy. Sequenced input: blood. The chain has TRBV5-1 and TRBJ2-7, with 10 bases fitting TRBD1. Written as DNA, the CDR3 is TGCGCCAGCAGCTTCCTGACAGGGGGCGGCTACGAGCAGTACTTC. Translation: CASSFLTGGGYEQYF. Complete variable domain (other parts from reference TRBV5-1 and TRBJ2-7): KAGVTQTPRYLIKTRGQQVTLSCSPISGHRSVSWYQQTPGQGLQFLFEYFSETQRNKGNFPGRFSGRQFSNSRSEMNVSTLELGDSALYLCASSFLTGGGYEQYFGPGTRLTVT.